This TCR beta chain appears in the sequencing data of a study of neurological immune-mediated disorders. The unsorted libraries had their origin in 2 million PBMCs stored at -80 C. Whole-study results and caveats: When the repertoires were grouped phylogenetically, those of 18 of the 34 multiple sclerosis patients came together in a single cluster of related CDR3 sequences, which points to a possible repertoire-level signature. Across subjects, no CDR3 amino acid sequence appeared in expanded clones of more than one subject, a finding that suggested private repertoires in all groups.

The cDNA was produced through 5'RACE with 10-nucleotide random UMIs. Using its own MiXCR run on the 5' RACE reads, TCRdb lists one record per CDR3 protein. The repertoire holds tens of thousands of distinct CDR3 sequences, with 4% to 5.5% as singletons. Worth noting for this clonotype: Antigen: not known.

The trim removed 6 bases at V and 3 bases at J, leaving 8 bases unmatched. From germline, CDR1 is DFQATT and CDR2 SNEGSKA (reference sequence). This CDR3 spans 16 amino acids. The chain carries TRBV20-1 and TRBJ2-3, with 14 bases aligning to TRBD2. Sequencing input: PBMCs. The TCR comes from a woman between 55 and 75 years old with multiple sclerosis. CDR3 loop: CSATGTSGGYTDTQYF. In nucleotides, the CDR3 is TGCAGTGCCACCGGGACTAGCGGGGGATATACAGATACGCAGTATTTT.